The 25 T cell receptor beta chains below come from one sample, sequenced in a study of neurological immune-mediated disorders. TCRdb passed the 5' RACE reads through MiXCR, listing each CDR3 protein once. This sample has 40,000 to 45,000 distinct CDR3 sequences, with under 6.5% found just once. Sequenced: CD4+ T cells from blood. All receptors derive from a woman aged 40 to 55 in good health.

This clonotype was counted many times. The chain carries TRBV6-6 and TRBJ2-3; 7 bases map to TRBD2. The CDR3 covers 16 residues. The junction had 8 bases not matched to a gene; V was cut back by 4 bases and J by 1 base. The germline CDR1 and CDR2 sequences are MNHNY and SVGAGI (reference sequence). CDR3 DNA: TGTGCCAGCAGTTCAGGGAGGGCCTCCGGCACAGATACGCAGTATTTT. It is translated as CASSSGRASGTDTQYF.

Worth noting for this clonotype: The DNA is left out, because the CDR3 cannot be placed on it with certainty; the CDR3 is given as TCRdb lists it. The CDR3 loop is CASSFYICSPRWGTSGAFF. V is TRBV11-2 and J is TRBJ1-1. From germline, CDR1 is SGHAT and CDR2 FQNNGV. The CDR3 extends over 19 residues, inclusive of both ends.

This clonotype was recorded many times. CDR3 bases: TGTGCCAGCAACCGGGACAGACTTAGCACAGATACGCAGTATTTT. This encodes CASNRDRLSTDTQYF. The chain has TRBV5-6 and TRBJ2-3; 7 bases agree with TRBD1. The CDR3 totals 15 residues. The germline V gene has CDR1 SGHDT and CDR2 YYEEEE. V gave up 6 bases and J gave up 0 bases; unmatched junction bases: 7.

This clonotype was observed many times. CDR3 in amino acids: CASIRDNEHEKLFF. As DNA, the CDR3 is TGTGCCAGCATACGGGACAACGAACATGAAAAACTGTTTTTT. The chain has TRBV7-9 and TRBJ1-4, with D perhaps matching TRBD1 (6 bases). V lost 7 bases, J lost 6 bases, and 15 bases lay in between. CDR3 length equals 14 residues. Looked up from germline, CDR1 is SEHNR and CDR2 is FQNEAQ (reference sequence).

This clonotype has a count of ten or more. This sequence joins TRBV12-3 or TRBV12-4 and TRBJ2-5, with D possibly matching TRBD2 (6 bases). The CDR3 extends over 17 amino acids. V shed 2 bases and J shed 5 bases, with 21 bases lying between them. The CDR3 region is CASSLIGSWTARETQYF. The DNA of the CDR3 is TGTGCCAGCAGTTTAATCGGGAGCTGGACTGCCAGGGAGACCCAGTACTTC.

This clonotype appeared many times. The gene calls are TRBV7-9 and TRBJ1-2; D is unclear. The CDR3 covers 15 residues. Trimming took 3 bases from V and 7 from J, leaving 18 bases between them. Germline loops: CDR1 SEHNR, CDR2 FQNEAQ (reference sequence). The chain's CDR3 is CASSFFGSPTRGYTF. The DNA of the CDR3 is TGTGCCAGCAGCTTCTTCGGCAGCCCTACTCGTGGCTACACCTTC.

This clonotype has ten or more counts. The J gene is TRBJ2-3, the V gene TRBV25-1; D uncertain. The CDR3 length is 17 residues. The V gene's germline CDR1 is MGHDK and CDR2 SYGVNS. V gave up 2 bases and J gave up 1 base, with 16 bases separating them. CDR3 coding DNA: TGTGCCAGCAGTGAAACCCGGTCAAGCGTAGGCACAGATACGCAGTATTTT. Amino acids: CASSETRSSVGTDTQYF.

This clonotype was seen many times. The gene calls are TRBV4-2 and TRBJ2-1; 10 bases are shared with TRBD2. CDR3 length: 15 residues. V lost 0 bases to trimming and J lost 9 bases; unmatched junction nucleotides: 5. Germline V lookup: CDR1 LGHNA, CDR2 YNFKEQ. The CDR3 sequence: CASSQESSGRTEQFF. CDR3 sequence (DNA): TGTGCCAGCAGCCAAGAGAGTAGCGGGAGGACTGAGCAGTTCTTC.

This clonotype was observed many times. The gene calls are TRBV29-1 and TRBJ2-1, with no clear D. Looked up from germline, CDR1 is SQVTM and CDR2 is ANQGSEA. Trimming left V 0 bases short and J 8 bases short, with 5 bases between. CDR3 size: 11 residues. CDR3 bases: TGCAGCGTTGAAGATTTCGATGAGCAGTTCTTC. Its translation: CSVEDFDEQFF.

There are many counts of this clonotype. The chain couples TRBV6-4 to TRBJ2-3; a possible D gene is TRBD2 (6 bases). Trimming took 4 bases from V and 1 from J, leaving 9 bases between them. Germline values: CDR1 MRHNA, CDR2 SNTAGT. The CDR3 spans 14 residues. This chain's CDR3 is CASSVGTGTDTQYF. In nucleotides, the CDR3 is TGTGCCAGCAGTGTGGGGACTGGCACAGATACGCAGTATTTT.

Ten or more counts support this clonotype. The chain combines TRBV7-2 with TRBJ2-1; D is possibly TRBD1 (5 bases). Trimming stripped 6 bases from V and 12 bases from J, with 27 bases between. There are 16 residues in the CDR3. Germline loops: CDR1 SGHTA, CDR2 FQGNSA. CDR3 residues: CASSNRSGVVYPGQFF. The DNA for the CDR3 is TGTGCCAGCAGTAACAGGTCTGGGGTAGTTTATCCGGGGCAGTTCTTC.

In its sample, this clonotype was seen many times. V gene TRBV9 combines with J gene TRBJ2-1; tentatively, D is TRBD2 (6 bases). CDR1 SGDLS and CDR2 YYNGEE come from the germline V gene. The CDR3 extends over 16 amino acids. Trimming stripped 3 bases from V and 4 bases from J, with 17 bases between. The CDR3 bases are TGTGCCAGCAGCGAGAGGGGAGGTGCCGCGTACAATGAGCAGTTCTTC. This codes for CASSERGGAAYNEQFF.

This clonotype occurred many times. V gene TRBV7-2 combines with J gene TRBJ2-3; 10 positions match TRBD2. Germline assignment: CDR1 SGHTA and CDR2 FQGNSA. The CDR3 extends over 16 amino acids. With 5 bases clipped from V and 2 bases from J, the junction kept 7 bases outside the gene matches. In DNA form, the CDR3 reads TGTGCCAGCAGCCCCAACAGCGGGAGGGCCACAGATACGCAGTATTTT. Protein sequence: CASSPNSGRATDTQYF.

This clonotype has a count of ten or more. The rearrangement joins TRBV6-6 to TRBJ1-1; no definite D call. The CDR3 length is 13 residues. Germline CDR1 and CDR2: MNHNY and SVGAGI (reference sequence). The ends were cut back, 7 bases at V and 1 base at J, with 10 bases in the middle. The CDR3: CASNREWNTEAFF. For the CDR3, the DNA is TGTGCCAGCAATCGGGAGTGGAACACTGAAGCTTTCTTT.

This clonotype was observed at least ten times. J is TRBJ2-7 and V is TRBV29-1; no reliable D call. Germline lookup yields CDR1 SQVTM and CDR2 ANQGSEA. Trimming removed 6 bases at V and 1 base at J, with 7 bases between. The CDR3 totals 11 residues. The CDR3 protein is CSVIGSYEQYF. In DNA, the CDR3 is TGCAGCGTCATAGGGTCCTACGAGCAGTACTTC.

This clonotype came up many times. The rearrangement uses TRBV7-3 and TRBJ2-3; tentative D call: TRBD2 (5 bases). This CDR3 comprises 16 residues. CDR1 SGHTA and CDR2 FQGTGA come from the germline V gene. Trimming removed 1 base from V and 2 bases from J, with 13 bases in between. The CDR3 bases are TGTGCCAGCAGCTTAATGGGCGGCGGGCCCACAGATACGCAGTATTTT. This codes for CASSLMGGGPTDTQYF.

This clonotype was seen at least ten times. V usage is TRBV10-3 and J usage is TRBJ2-7, with D perhaps TRBD1 (5 bases). CDR3 length: 12 amino acids. Germline CDR1 is ENHRY and CDR2 is SYGVKD. V lost 5 bases and J lost 3, with 8 bases in between. The CDR3 spells CAISPQGYEQYF. Here the CDR3 DNA reads TGTGCCATCAGTCCTCAGGGCTACGAGCAGTACTTC.

This clonotype was observed at least ten times. The chain has TRBV3-1 and TRBJ1-1, with TRBD1 matching over 8 bases. This CDR3 has 15 amino acids. The germline gives CDR1 LGHDT, CDR2 YNNKEL (reference sequence). J gave up 4 bases and V 3 bases, and 7 bases lay outside the gene matches. CDR3: CASSHYRGDGTEAFF. The DNA for the CDR3 is TGTGCCAGCAGCCATTACAGGGGGGATGGCACTGAAGCTTTCTTT.

At least ten counts were recorded for this clonotype. The CDR3: CTCADPYEQYF. Written as DNA, the CDR3 is TGCACTTGTGCAGACCCCTACGAGCAGTACTTC. This rearrangement joins TRBV20-1 to TRBJ2-7, with D unclear. The length of the CDR3 is 11 residues. Germline V lookup: CDR1 DFQATT, CDR2 SNEGSKA (reference sequence).

Ten or more counts support this clonotype. The chain carries TRBV11-2 and TRBJ2-7; 9 nucleotides agree with TRBD1. Germline CDR1 is SGHAT and CDR2 is FQNNGV. CDR3 length: 12 amino acids. With V trimmed by 5 bases and J by 9 bases, 5 bases remained unmatched. The CDR3 DNA reads TGTGCCAGCAGCCACAGGGGGCGTTTGCAGTACTTC. Its protein product is CASSHRGRLQYF.

This clonotype has a count of ten or more. The rearrangement joins TRBV7-2 to TRBJ1-5; D might be TRBD1 (6 bases). The CDR3 extends over 14 amino acids. The V gene lost 5 bases and the J gene lost 1 base, with 9 bases spanning the gap. Looked up from germline, CDR1 is SGHTA and CDR2 is FQGNSA. The CDR3 is CASSAQGSNQPQHF. DNA of the CDR3: TGTGCCAGCAGCGCACAGGGCAGCAATCAGCCCCAGCATTTT.

The chain is built from TRBV19 and TRBJ1-1, with a tentative D call TRBD1 (6 bases). The CDR3 is 16 amino acids. Germline CDR1 and CDR2: LNHDA and SQIVND (reference sequence). The V gene lost 5 bases and the J gene lost 1 base, with 17 bases spanning the gap. CDR3 in amino acids: CASSASTGTPNTEAFF. The CDR3 coding sequence is TGTGCCAGTAGTGCGTCCACCGGGACACCGAACACTGAAGCTTTCTTT.

This clonotype was seen ten or more times. The chain couples TRBV3-1 to TRBJ2-1; 7 bases match TRBD2. Germline CDR1 LGHDT, CDR2 YNNKEL (reference sequence). The CDR3 consists of 15 residues. V lost 3 bases and J lost 4; bases outside the gene matches: 6. CDR3 residues: CASSQRPGGYNEQFF. Here the CDR3 DNA reads TGTGCCAGCAGCCAGAGGCCGGGGGGATACAATGAGCAGTTCTTC.

This clonotype was seen ten or more times. The rearrangement uses TRBV14 and TRBJ1-6, with 10 nucleotides matching TRBD1. The J segment lost 9 bases and the V segment lost 2 bases, leaving 4 bases of the junction unmatched. This CDR3 has 15 residues. Per germline, CDR1 SGHDN and CDR2 FVKESK. CDR3 amino acids: CASSQQTGGSSPLHF. CDR3 in DNA: TGTGCCAGCAGCCAACAGACAGGGGGCTCTTCACCCCTCCACTTT.

This clonotype has ten or more counts. This rearrangement joins TRBV5-1 to TRBJ2-2; maybe TRBD2 (5 bases). The CDR3 has 15 residues. CDR1 and CDR2 from the germline V gene are SGHRS and YFSETQ. V dropped 1 base and J dropped 1 base, with 8 bases sitting between them. CDR3 sequence (DNA): TGCGCCAGCAGCTTGTTAGCGTTGAACACCGGGGAGCTGTTTTTT. Encoded protein: CASSLLALNTGELFF. Combining the CDR3 with reference TRBV5-1 and TRBJ2-2 gives the whole variable domain KAGVTQTPRYLIKTRGQQVTLSCSPISGHRSVSWYQQTPGQGLQFLFEYFSETQRNKGNFPGRFSGRQFSNSRSEMNVSTLELGDSALYLCASSLLALNTGELFFGEGSRLTVL.